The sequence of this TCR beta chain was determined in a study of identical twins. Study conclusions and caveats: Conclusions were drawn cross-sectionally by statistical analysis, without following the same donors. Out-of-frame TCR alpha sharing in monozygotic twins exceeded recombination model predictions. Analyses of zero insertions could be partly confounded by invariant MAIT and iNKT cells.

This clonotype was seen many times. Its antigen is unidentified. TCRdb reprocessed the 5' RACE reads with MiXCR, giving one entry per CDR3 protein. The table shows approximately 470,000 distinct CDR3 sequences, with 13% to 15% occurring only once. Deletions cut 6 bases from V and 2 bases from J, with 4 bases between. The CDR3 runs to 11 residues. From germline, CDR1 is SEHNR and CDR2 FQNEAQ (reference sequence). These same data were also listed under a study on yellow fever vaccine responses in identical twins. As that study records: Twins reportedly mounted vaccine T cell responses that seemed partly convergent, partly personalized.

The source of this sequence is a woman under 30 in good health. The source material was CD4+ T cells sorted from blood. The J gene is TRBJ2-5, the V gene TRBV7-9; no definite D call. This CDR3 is CASRLQETQYF. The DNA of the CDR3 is TGTGCCAGCAGACTACAAGAGACCCAGTACTTC. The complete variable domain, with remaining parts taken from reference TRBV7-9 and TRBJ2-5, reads DTGVSQNPRHKITKRGQNVTFRCDPISEHNRLYWYRQTLGQGPEFLTYFQNEAQLEKSRLLSDRFSAERPKGSFSTLEIQRTEQGDSAMYLCASRLQETQYFGPGTRLLVL.